Below, 26 T cell receptor beta chains from the same sample are listed, as sequenced in a study of shared clonotypes between healthy human individuals. Produced via immunoSEQ multiplex PCR; TCRdb's table is partial and in-frame only. The table records nearly 750,000 clones, 72% of them present only once. Sequenced sample: memory CD4+ T cells sorted from blood. Noted subset: CD45RA-negative fraction. Receptors were obtained from a young woman in good health.

A few counts support this clone. The V call is TRBV5-6, the J call TRBJ1-1; no clear D gene. In germline, CDR1 is SGHDT, CDR2 YYEEEE. The ends were cut back, 0 bases at V and 1 base at J, with 4 bases in the middle. This CDR3 comprises 13 residues. CDR3: CASSLGENTEAFF. Written as DNA, the CDR3 is TGTGCCAGCAGCTTGGGGGAGAACACTGAAGCTTTCTTT.

The genes are TRBV11-3 and TRBJ2-5; D may be TRBD2 (6 bases). The CDR3 runs 13 residues. Germline V gene sequence: CDR1 SGHNT, CDR2 YENEEA. Trimming shortened V by 5 bases and J by 9 bases, and 16 bases separated the two germline ends. The DNA of the CDR3 is TGTGCCAGCAGCCCTACGGGGGATCCGGCCCAGTACTTC. Its protein product is CASSPTGDPAQYF.

Here the CDR3 reads CASSDQGRANTEAFF. Here the CDR3 DNA reads TGTGCCAGCAGTGATCAAGGCAGGGCGAACACTGAAGCTTTCTTT. The genes are TRBV6-1 and TRBJ1-1; D may be TRBD1 (5 bases). The CDR3 sequence is 15 residues long. V was pared by 3 bases and J by 1 base, with 12 bases between. From germline, CDR1 is MNHNS and CDR2 SASEGT.

In the case of this clone: This specimen includes other DNA sequences encoding the same CDR3. The V gene is TRBV5-1, the J gene TRBJ2-1, with a possible D match to TRBD1 (6 bases). CDR1 SGHRS and CDR2 YFSETQ come from the germline V gene. The CDR3 sequence is 15 residues long. V was cut by 0 bases and J by 4 bases, with 11 bases left in between. In DNA form, the CDR3 reads TGCGCCAGCAGCTTGGATTCTGGACAGTACAATGAGCAGTTCTTC. Protein: CASSLDSGQYNEQFF.

In its sample, this clone was seen a few times. Different DNA sequences within this sample yield the same CDR3. The chain recombines TRBV11-2 with TRBJ2-1; 7 bases are shared with TRBD2. J was trimmed by 1 base and V by 0 bases; bases with no gene match: 3. Germline CDR1 is SGHAT and CDR2 is FQNNGV. The CDR3 totals 16 residues. The CDR3 region has the DNA TGTGCCAGCAGCTTAGAGGGCGGGAGTTCCTACAATGAGCAGTTCTTC. Amino acids: CASSLEGGSSYNEQFF.

Points on this clone: Additional DNA sequences in this sample encode the identical CDR3. J is TRBJ2-5 and V is TRBV11-3, with a possible D match to TRBD2 (6 bases). CDR1 and CDR2 from the germline V gene are SGHNT and YENEEA. This CDR3 comprises 13 residues. V lost 5 bases and J lost 3, with 10 bases in between. CDR3 DNA sequence: TGTGCCAGCAGCCAAGGACTAAAAGAGACCCAGTACTTC. This translates into CASSQGLKETQYF.

The chain uses TRBV11-2 and TRBJ2-7; TRBD2 is a possible D gene (5 bases). Between the trimmed V and J ends, which lost 1 base and 6 bases, there was a span of 13 bases. From germline, CDR1 is SGHAT and CDR2 FQNNGV. The CDR3 is 14 amino acids. The CDR3, as DNA: TGTGCCAGCAGCTTAGTGGTTAGCGCGGGCGAGCAGTACTTC. Translation gives CASSLVVSAGEQYF.

The sample holds a few counts of this clone. The chain joins TRBV7-2 to TRBJ2-1, with D possibly matching TRBD2 (6 bases). Deletions cut 5 bases from V and 2 bases from J, with 10 bases between. The CDR3 is made up of 14 amino acids. Per the germline V gene, CDR1 is SGHTA and CDR2 is FQGNSA. In nucleotides, the CDR3 is TGTGCCAGCAGCCCGACTAGGGCCTACAATGAGCAGTTCTTC. As protein: CASSPTRAYNEQFF.

The chain combines TRBV10-3 with TRBJ2-1, with a possible D match to TRBD1 (5 bases). Trimming shortened V by 11 bases and J by 4 bases, and 9 bases separated the two germline ends. Germline V gene lookup returns CDR1 ENHRY and CDR2 SYGVKD. The CDR3 spans 11 residues. CDR3 amino acids: CASRGYNEQFF. Here the CDR3 DNA reads TGTGCCTCTAGGGGATACAATGAGCAGTTCTTC.

The chain carries TRBV7-3 and TRBJ2-5, with TRBD2 identical over 8 bases. CDR1 is SGHTA and CDR2 is FQGTGA in the germline V gene. This CDR3 has 15 amino acids. Trimming at V came to 2 bases and at J to 5 bases, leaving 7 bases not matched to a gene. CDR3 amino acids: CASSLGGTSSETQYF. The CDR3 coding sequence is TGTGCCAGCAGCTTAGGGGGGACTAGTTCGGAGACCCAGTACTTC.

The rearrangement uses TRBV14 and TRBJ2-1, with D unclear. Germline-derived CDR1 and CDR2 are SGHDN and FVKESK. The CDR3 is 16 residues long. Trimming cost V 1 base and J 7 bases, with 17 bases left between them. CDR3 sequence reads: CASSQAPDGVINEQFF. The CDR3 DNA is TGTGCCAGCAGCCAAGCTCCGGACGGAGTAATTAATGAGCAGTTCTTC. The full variable domain, its missing parts supplied by reference TRBV14 and TRBJ2-1, is EAGVTQFPSHSVIEKGQTVTLRCDPISGHDNLYWYRRVMGKEIKFLLHFVKESKQDESGMPNNRFLAERTGGTYSTLKVQPAELEDSGVYFCASSQAPDGVINEQFFGPGTRLTVL.

The chain recombines TRBV29-1 with TRBJ1-5, with D uncertain. The length of the CDR3 is 12 residues. CDR1 is SQVTM, CDR2 ANQGSEA, per germline. The V end lost 4 bases, the J end lost 3 bases, and 7 bases lay between the germline ends. CDR3 sequence reads: CSVAPPNQPQHF. The CDR3 DNA sequence: TGCAGCGTTGCGCCCCCCAATCAGCCCCAGCATTTT.

The rearrangement links TRBV19 to TRBJ2-7; TRBD1 agrees at 10 bases. There are 15 residues in the CDR3. The germline V gene has CDR1 LNHDA and CDR2 SQIVND (reference sequence). The junction had 5 bases not matched to a gene; V was cut back by 3 bases and J by 3 bases. CDR3 bases: TGTGCCAGTAGTATTCATGGGACAGGGGTCTACGAGCAGTACTTC. Protein product: CASSIHGTGVYEQYF.

This sequence joins TRBV29-1 and TRBJ2-3, with D maybe TRBD1 (6 bases). This CDR3 is built from 15 residues. V was clipped by 5 bases and J by 4 bases, with 19 bases between them. Germline V gene sequence: CDR1 SQVTM, CDR2 ANQGSEA. The DNA for the CDR3 is TGCAGCGTTCTCAGGGGTCCACACCTGGCAGATACGCAGTATTTT. This gives the protein CSVLRGPHLADTQYF.

Comments on this clone: Other nucleotide sequences in the sample specify the same CDR3. The rearrangement joins TRBV5-1 to TRBJ2-7; 8 positions match TRBD2. The CDR3 runs to 14 residues. J lost 1 base, V lost 1 base, and 1 base had no gene match. Germline V gene sequence: CDR1 SGHRS, CDR2 YFSETQ. The CDR3 coding sequence is TGCGCCAGCAGCTTGACTAGCGGATCCTACGAGCAGTACTTC. Protein: CASSLTSGSYEQYF.

The gene calls are TRBV9 and TRBJ2-1; the D call may be TRBD1 or TRBD2 (5 bases each). The CDR3 runs 15 residues. V shed 0 bases and J shed 7 bases, with 14 bases lying between them. The germline V gene has CDR1 SGDLS and CDR2 YYNGEE. The CDR3 nucleotides read TGTGCCAGCAGCGTAGGGGGGACCTATCTTAATGAGCAGTTCTTC. Encoded protein: CASSVGGTYLNEQFF.

CDR3 amino acids: CASSPDRGQPQHF. The CDR3 nucleotides are TGTGCCAGCTCACCCGACAGGGGACAGCCCCAGCATTTT. The rearrangement joins TRBV18 to TRBJ1-5; 8 nucleotides line up with TRBD1. Trimming cost V 3 bases and J 7 bases; bases outside gene matches: 2. CDR3 length: 13 amino acids. CDR1 and CDR2 (germline): KGHSH, LQKENI.

V usage is TRBV14 and J usage is TRBJ2-7; 9 bases align to TRBD2. Germline CDR1 and CDR2: SGHDN and FVKESK. The length of the CDR3 is 17 residues. The trim removed 3 bases at V and 3 bases at J, leaving 12 bases unmatched. CDR3 region: CASSHGDSGRRLYEQYF. CDR3 coding DNA: TGTGCCAGCAGCCATGGTGATAGCGGGAGAAGGCTCTACGAGCAGTACTTC.

The chain uses TRBV11-2 and TRBJ2-5; tentatively, D is TRBD1 (6 bases). This CDR3 is 14 amino acids long. V lost 7 bases and J 2 bases, leaving 14 bases between the germline ends. In germline, CDR1 is SGHAT, CDR2 FQNNGV. CDR3 amino acids: CASNTNGQQETQYF. Here the CDR3 DNA reads TGTGCCAGCAACACAAACGGACAGCAAGAGACCCAGTACTTC.

V is TRBV5-6 and J is TRBJ2-7; D gene uncertain. Trimming cost V 1 base and J 4 bases, with 15 bases left between them. CDR1 and CDR2 from the germline V gene are SGHDT and YYEEEE. The CDR3 is 15 amino acids. The CDR3 spells CASSLSAYNGYEQYF. In DNA form, the CDR3 reads TGTGCCAGCAGCTTGTCTGCATATAATGGATACGAGCAGTACTTC.

In its sample, this clone was seen a few times. The chain has TRBV6-5 and TRBJ1-2; D is perhaps TRBD1 (6 bases). Trimming cost V 2 bases and J 2 bases, with 15 bases left between them. Germline CDR1 and CDR2: MNHEY and SVGAGI. The CDR3 is 16 amino acids. CDR3 protein: CASSYRSGTTNYGYTF. The DNA for the CDR3 is TGTGCCAGCAGTTACAGATCCGGGACAACGAACTATGGCTACACCTTC.

The V and J genes are TRBV30 and TRBJ2-3, with D maybe TRBD2 (6 bases). The CDR3 is 12 residues long. V lost 6 bases and J lost 2, with 9 bases in between. Germline V gene data show CDR1 as GTSNPN and CDR2 as SVGIG (reference sequence). The CDR3: CACREPTDTQYF. Written as DNA, the CDR3 is TGTGCCTGCCGGGAGCCCACAGATACGCAGTATTTT.

The V call is TRBV29-1, the J call TRBJ1-1; D might be TRBD1 (5 bases). CDR3 length: 16 amino acids. The V and J ends lost 5 bases and 7 bases respectively, with 26 bases between them. Per the germline V gene, CDR1 is SQVTM and CDR2 is ANQGSEA. The DNA of the CDR3 is TGCAGCGTTCATGGTAGGGGAGAAAAGACCGATAATGAAGCTTTCTTT. Translating gives CSVHGRGEKTDNEAFF.

The chain carries TRBV2 and TRBJ1-4; TRBD1 aligns across 8 bases. J gave up 4 bases and V 6 bases, and 4 bases lay outside the gene matches. This CDR3 contains 14 residues. CDR1 is SNHLY and CDR2 is FYNNEI in the germline V gene. Written as DNA, the CDR3 is TGTGCCAGCAGGCCGGGACAGGTTAATGAAAAACTGTTTTTT. Its protein product is CASRPGQVNEKLFF.

The chain joins TRBV5-4 to TRBJ2-1; D is perhaps TRBD1 (6 bases). CDR1 is SGHNT and CDR2 is YYREEE in the germline V gene (reference sequence). This CDR3 is built from 15 residues. Trimming stripped 0 bases from V and 3 bases from J, with 10 bases between. The CDR3 here is CASSLGQDLYNEQFF. The CDR3, as DNA: TGTGCCAGCAGCTTGGGACAGGACCTCTACAATGAGCAGTTCTTC.

This clone was detected only a few times. V is TRBV5-1 and J is TRBJ1-1, with D possibly matching TRBD1 (6 bases). The V gene's germline CDR1 is SGHRS and CDR2 YFSETQ. Trimming pared 4 bases from V and 1 base from J, leaving 14 bases between. This CDR3 is built from 15 residues. The CDR3 bases are TGCGCCAGCAGCCCCGAGGGGACACCGAACACTGAAGCTTTCTTT. This codes for CASSPEGTPNTEAFF.